What follows are 11 T cell receptor beta chains derived from one specimen sequenced in a study of cytomegalovirus exposure and HLA in healthy donors (dated by TCRdb to 2017 to 2019). Libraries were built with the immunoSEQ multiplex PCR assay. The multiplex PCR relied on a mix of 60 forward primers for TCR Vbeta segments and 13 reverse primers for TCR Jbeta segments. Imported from immuneACCESS, the table was reduced by TCRdb to in-frame sequences with V and J called. These copies leave out some clones; in studies compared against another copy, an unresolved V gene accounts for under half, and the cause of the remainder is not known. The sample yields some 150,000 clones; around 85% were counted once. The ten most abundant clones make up around 4% of the sample. The material sequenced was PBMCs. The receptors here all came from a man aged 40-50 years in good health and CMV-seronegative.

The chain employs TRBV29-1 and TRBJ2-2; D uncertain. The V end lost 6 bases, the J end lost 4 bases, and 12 bases lay between the germline ends. The CDR3 contains 13 residues. In germline, CDR1 is SQVTM, CDR2 ANQGSEA. DNA for the CDR3: TGCAGCGTCAGCTTCGACATCACCGGGGAGCTGTTTTTT. It translates to CSVSFDITGELFF.

V gene TRBV30 combines with J gene TRBJ2-5; TRBD1 matches 11 bases. The V gene end was trimmed by 1 base and the J gene end by 3 bases; junction bases not matched to a gene: 4. This CDR3 spans 15 amino acids. CDR1 GTSNPN and CDR2 SVGIG come from the germline V gene (reference sequence). CDR3 coding DNA: TGTGCCTGGAGTGGGGGACAGGGGGGTAAAGAGACCCAGTACTTC. Translation gives CAWSGGQGGKETQYF.

The chain uses TRBV7-8 and TRBJ1-5, with 7 bases lining up with TRBD1. The V and J ends lost 4 bases and 0 bases, in that order; junction bases with no gene match: 15. This CDR3 spans 19 amino acids. The germline V gene has CDR1 SGHVS and CDR2 FQNEAQ. Here the CDR3 reads CASSYKSPGQTHSNQPQHF. The CDR3 coding sequence is TGTGCCAGCAGCTATAAAAGTCCGGGACAGACCCATAGCAATCAGCCCCAGCATTTT.

This rearrangement joins TRBV4-1 to TRBJ2-3; no reliable D call. Trimming shortened V by 1 base and J by 3 bases, and 5 bases separated the two germline ends. Germline V gene data show CDR1 as MGHRA and CDR2 as YSYEKL. The CDR3 length is 13 residues. This CDR3 reads CASSQVSTDTQYF. The CDR3 coding sequence is TGCGCCAGCAGCCAAGTTAGTACAGATACGCAGTATTTT.

This chain joins TRBV5-1 and TRBJ2-5; TRBD1 matches 7 bases. CDR1 and CDR2 from the germline V gene are SGHRS and YFSETQ. The CDR3 is made up of 15 amino acids. Trimming removed 0 bases from V and 5 bases from J; junction bases left unmatched: 7. The CDR3 DNA is TGCGCCAGCAGCTTGGGCTATGACAGGGCTGAGACCCAGTACTTC. It encodes CASSLGYDRAETQYF.

The chain combines TRBV7-9 with TRBJ1-2; D ambiguous. Germline CDR1 is SEHNR and CDR2 is FQNEAQ (reference sequence). Trimming took off 1 base at V and 4 bases at J, with 10 bases between the two ends. The CDR3 length is 14 residues. The CDR3 sequence is CASSLDRAAYGYTF. The CDR3 bases are TGTGCCAGCAGCTTAGATAGAGCCGCCTATGGCTACACCTTC.

The rearrangement uses TRBV5-1 and TRBJ2-7; weak D call: TRBD2 (6 bases). Germline CDR1 and CDR2: SGHRS and YFSETQ. Deletions cut 4 bases from V and 0 bases from J, with 11 bases between. This CDR3 contains 14 residues. As DNA, the CDR3 is TGCGCCAGCAGCAAGGGACTTTTCTCCTACGAGCAGTACTTC. This encodes CASSKGLFSYEQYF.

The chain employs TRBV27 and TRBJ2-1; D not certain. The CDR3 consists of 13 residues. The germline V gene has CDR1 MNHEY and CDR2 SMNVEV (reference sequence). Trimming removed 3 bases from V and 11 bases from J, with 14 bases in between. Here the CDR3 reads CASSLGSLIQQFF. The CDR3 DNA follows: TGTGCCAGCAGTTTGGGCAGCTTAATACAGCAGTTCTTC.

The CDR3 nucleotides read TGCAGCGTTCGAAGGCAGGGTCGCTCCTACGAGCAGTACTTC. Translating it yields CSVRRQGRSYEQYF. The chain uses TRBV29-1 and TRBJ2-5, with a tentative D call TRBD1 (5 bases). The J call may be in error: the DNA end matches TRBJ2-7 better. CDR1 and CDR2 from the germline V gene are SQVTM and ANQGSEA. The CDR3 contains 14 residues.

The CDR3, as DNA: TGTGCCAGCAGCTTGGAGGGGTTCAGCGAGCAGTACTTC. It specifies CASSLEGFSEQYF. The rearrangement joins TRBV11-3 to TRBJ2-7, with D maybe TRBD2 (6 bases). Germline V CDR1 and CDR2: SGHNT, YENEEA. With 3 bases removed from V and 6 bases from J, the gap between germline ends came to 12 bases. CDR3 length: 13 amino acids.

The chain couples TRBV18 to TRBJ1-1; TRBD1 aligns across 7 bases. This CDR3 region has 14 residues. Trimming cost V 6 bases and J 5 bases; bases outside gene matches: 9. Germline lookup yields CDR1 KGHSH and CDR2 LQKENI. The CDR3 DNA sequence: TGTGCCAGCTCCCCGAGAGGGGGCCGGACTGAAGCTTTCTTT. This gives the protein CASSPRGGRTEAFF. Using reference TRBV18 and TRBJ1-1 for the parts outside the CDR3, the full variable domain is NAGVMQNPRHLVRRRGQEARLRCSPMKGHSHVYWYRQLPEEGLKFMVYLQKENIIDESGMPKERFSAEFPKEGPSILRIQQVVRGDSAAYFCASSPRGGRTEAFFGQGTRLTVV.